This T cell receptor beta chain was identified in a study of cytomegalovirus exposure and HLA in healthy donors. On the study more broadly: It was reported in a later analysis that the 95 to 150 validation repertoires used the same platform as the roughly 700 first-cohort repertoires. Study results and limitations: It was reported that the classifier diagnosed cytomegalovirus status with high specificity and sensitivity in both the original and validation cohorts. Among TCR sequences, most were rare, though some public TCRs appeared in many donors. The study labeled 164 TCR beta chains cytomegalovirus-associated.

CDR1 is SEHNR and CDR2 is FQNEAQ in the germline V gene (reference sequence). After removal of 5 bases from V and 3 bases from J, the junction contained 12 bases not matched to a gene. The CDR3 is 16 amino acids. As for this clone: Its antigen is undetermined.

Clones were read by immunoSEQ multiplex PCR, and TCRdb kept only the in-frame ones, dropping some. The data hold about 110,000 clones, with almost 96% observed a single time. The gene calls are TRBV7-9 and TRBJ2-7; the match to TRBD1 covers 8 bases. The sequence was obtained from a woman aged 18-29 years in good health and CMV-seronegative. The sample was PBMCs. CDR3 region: CASSPSGGAYRYEQYF. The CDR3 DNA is TGTGCCAGCAGCCCTTCAGGGGGCGCCTATCGCTACGAGCAGTACTTC. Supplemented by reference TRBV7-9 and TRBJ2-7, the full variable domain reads DTGVSQNPRHKITKRGQNVTFRCDPISEHNRLYWYRQTLGQGPEFLTYFQNEAQLEKSRLLSDRFSAERPKGSFSTLEIQRTEQGDSAMYLCASSPSGGAYRYEQYFGPGTRLTVT.